This T cell receptor (beta chain) was captured in a study of blood T cell repertoires in COVID-19. Study information: Samples came from the United States, Italy and Spain, spanning acute and convalescent COVID-19. Sample material is recorded as cDNA or gDNA derived from T cells, B-cell-depleted T cells, or PBMCs.

Measured with immunoSEQ multiplex PCR; TCRdb has only the in-frame clones, and not every one. The data hold around 79,000 clones, with 88% observed a single time. Sequenced input: peripheral blood. The receptor comes from a human donor in a cohort sampled during active COVID-19.

CDR3 nucleotides: TGTGCCAGCAGCCGACAGGGGACGAACACCGGGGAGCTGTTTTTT. This codes for CASSRQGTNTGELFF. The chain is built from TRBV11-3 and TRBJ2-2; 8 bases align to TRBD1. Trimming took 5 bases from V and 0 from J; bases not matched to a gene: 2. The CDR3 has 15 amino acids. Germline CDR1 and CDR2: SGHNT and YENEEA. The full variable domain, its missing parts supplied by reference TRBV11-3 and TRBJ2-2, is EAGVVQSPRYKIIEKKQPVAFWCNPISGHNTLYWYLQNLGQGPELLIRYENEEAVDDSQLPKDRFSAERLKGVDSTLKIQPAELGDSAVYLCASSRQGTNTGELFFGEGSRLTVL.